This TCR beta chain was obtained from a study of cytomegalovirus exposure and HLA in healthy donors. The repertoire was sequenced with immunoSEQ multiplex PCR; TCRdb's copy has only in-frame clones and lacks some. The table includes about 200,000 clones, around 86% detected once. Germline-derived CDR1 and CDR2 are MRHNA and SNTAGT. Between the trimmed V and J ends, which lost 6 bases and 7 bases, there was a span of 19 bases. This CDR3 spans 14 amino acids. Sequenced material: PBMCs. The receptor was isolated from a woman in her late teens or twenties in good health and CMV-seropositive. The chain uses TRBV6-4 and TRBJ2-7, with TRBD1 as a possible D gene (7 bases). CDR3 bases: TGTGCCAGCAGGGCGGGACAGCCCTCAGGAGAGCAGTACTTC. Its protein is CASRAGQPSGEQYF.